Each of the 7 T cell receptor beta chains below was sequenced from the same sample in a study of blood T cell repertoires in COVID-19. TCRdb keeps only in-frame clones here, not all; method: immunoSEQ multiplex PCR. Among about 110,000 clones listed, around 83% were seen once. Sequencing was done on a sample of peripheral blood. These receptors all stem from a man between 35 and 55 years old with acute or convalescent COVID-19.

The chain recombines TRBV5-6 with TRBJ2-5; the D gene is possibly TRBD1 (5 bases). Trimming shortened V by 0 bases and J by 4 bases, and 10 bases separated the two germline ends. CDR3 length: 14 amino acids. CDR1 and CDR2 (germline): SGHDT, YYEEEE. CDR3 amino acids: CASSLVGVVETQYF. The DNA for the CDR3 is TGTGCCAGCAGCTTGGTAGGGGTTGTAGAGACCCAGTACTTC.

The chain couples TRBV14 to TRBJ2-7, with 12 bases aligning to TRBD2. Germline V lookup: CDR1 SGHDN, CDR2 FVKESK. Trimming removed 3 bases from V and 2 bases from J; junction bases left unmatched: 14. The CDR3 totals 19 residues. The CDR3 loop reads CASSHRRLAGAVRPYEQYF. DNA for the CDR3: TGTGCCAGCAGCCACCGACGACTAGCGGGGGCCGTCCGACCCTACGAGCAGTACTTC.

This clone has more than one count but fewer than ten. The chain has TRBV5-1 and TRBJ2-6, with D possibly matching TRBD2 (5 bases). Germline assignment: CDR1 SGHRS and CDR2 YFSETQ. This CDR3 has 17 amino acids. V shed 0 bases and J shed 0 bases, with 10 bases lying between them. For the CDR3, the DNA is TGCGCCAGCAGCTTGGGGGCCGGGATCTCTGGGGCCAACGTCCTGACTTTC. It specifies CASSLGAGISGANVLTF.

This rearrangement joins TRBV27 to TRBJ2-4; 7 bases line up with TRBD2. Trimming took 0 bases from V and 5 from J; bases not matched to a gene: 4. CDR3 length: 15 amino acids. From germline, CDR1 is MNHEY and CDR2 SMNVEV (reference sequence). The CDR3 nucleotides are TGTGCCAGCAGTTTATCGGGGGGGAGAGAAAACATTCAGTACTTC. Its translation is CASSLSGGRENIQYF.

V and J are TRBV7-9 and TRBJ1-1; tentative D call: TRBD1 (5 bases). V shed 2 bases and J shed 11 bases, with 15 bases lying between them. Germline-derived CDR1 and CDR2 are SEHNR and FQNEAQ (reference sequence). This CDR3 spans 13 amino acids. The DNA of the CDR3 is TGTGCCAGCAGCTTATCCACAGGAAGCGCGGCTTTCTTT. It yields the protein CASSLSTGSAAFF.

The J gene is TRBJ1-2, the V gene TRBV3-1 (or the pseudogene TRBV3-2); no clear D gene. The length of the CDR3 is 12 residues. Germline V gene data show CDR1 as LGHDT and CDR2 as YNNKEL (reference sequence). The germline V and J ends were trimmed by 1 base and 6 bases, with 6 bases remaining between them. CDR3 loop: CASSQAQDGYTF. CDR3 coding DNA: TGTGCCAGCAGCCAAGCCCAGGATGGCTACACCTTC.

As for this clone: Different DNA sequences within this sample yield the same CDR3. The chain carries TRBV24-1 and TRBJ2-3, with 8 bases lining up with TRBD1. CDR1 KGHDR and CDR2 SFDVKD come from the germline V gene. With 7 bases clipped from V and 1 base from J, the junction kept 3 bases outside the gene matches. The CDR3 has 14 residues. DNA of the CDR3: TGTGCCACCAGAGGGACAGGTGGCACAGATACGCAGTATTTT. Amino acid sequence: CATRGTGGTDTQYF.